These T cell receptor beta chains were read from a single sample in a study of T cells in narcolepsy. Libraries were prepared by immunoSEQ multiplex PCR; TCRdb keeps only in-frame clonotypes and omits some of them. The data hold about 24,000 clones, with 65% to 90% observed a single time. The sample was memory (CD45RA-) CD4+ T cells from blood. The receptors were sampled from a human donor in good health. The CDR3 runs from the conserved cysteine through the conserved F or W.

V: TRBV21-1
J: TRBJ2-3
CDR3: CASSKPLGPDTQYF

V: TRBV29-1
J: TRBJ2-3
CDR3: CSVESADTQYF

V: TRBV10-3
J: TRBJ2-2
CDR3: CAISEAGGGTGELFF

V: TRBV2
J: TRBJ1-1
CDR3: CASSGYGVNTEAFF

V: TRBV7-9
J: TRBJ1-1
CDR3: CASSWDTEAFF

V: TRBV7-2
J: TRBJ2-1
CDR3: CASTDARGNEQFF

V: TRBV15
J: TRBJ1-3
CDR3: CATSRDPNGAGNTIYF

V: TRBV12-5
J: TRBJ1-1
CDR3: CASGLRMNTEAFF

V: TRBV11-1
J: TRBJ2-1
CDR3: CASSPGRAENEQFF

V: TRBV5-1
J: TRBJ2-5
CDR3: CASSLNTLGVQETQYF

V: TRBV2
J: TRBJ1-5
CDR3: CASRGQGGQPQHF

V: TRBV28
J: TRBJ2-7
CDR3: CASSPGAIYYEQYF

V: TRBV11-2
J: TRBJ2-7
CDR3: CASNPSSGSYEQYF

V: TRBV9
J: TRBJ1-6
CDR3: CASSVRGQGGSPLHF

V: TRBV5-1
J: TRBJ2-7
CDR3: CASGSEIRSSGEQYF

V: TRBV11-2
J: TRBJ2-3
CDR3: CASSQRGGPSSTDTQYF

V: TRBV28
J: TRBJ2-7
CDR3: CASSFSLFRVGQYF

V: TRBV5-6
J: TRBJ2-1
CDR3: CASSRPAGVGSNEQLF

V: TRBV14
J: TRBJ2-1
CDR3: CASSQDLGDEQFF

V: TRBV5-1
J: TRBJ2-7
CDR3: CASSLEPQAYEQYF

V: TRBV15
J: TRBJ2-3
CDR3: CATSRESGSLSGAQYF

V: TRBV7-2
J: TRBJ1-2
CDR3: CASSLRGDGYTF

V: TRBV6-5
J: TRBJ1-5
CDR3: CANKDRGDNQPQHF